The sequence of this T cell receptor beta chain was determined in a study of cytomegalovirus exposure and HLA in healthy donors (dated by TCRdb to between 2016 and 2019). About the full investigation: According to an earlier analysis of 550 to 700 of the donors, 200 million or so T cells yielded some 120 million unique TCR beta sequences and about 300 Gb of sequence data. Among under 450 genotyped donors of the cohort, an average of about 240,000 unique TCR beta nucleotide sequences were sequenced per donor, approximately 20% of them non-productive. To predict cytomegalovirus infection status, the study brought together high-throughput TCR immunosequencing, statistical association of individual TCRs with disease status, and machine learning. In an earlier analysis of around 540 of the donors, high-throughput TCR beta sequencing was used to judge whether each TCR beta V gene segment behaved as functional or pseudogenic. Donor age, sex, ethnicity and CMV serostatus were compiled alongside the repertoire data. Both class I and class II loci were covered by HLA typing, at four-digit resolution. An early release that covered more than 550 HLA-typed donors contained approximately 290 gigabases of sequencing data and tens of millions of unique TCR sequences. A later genetic analysis used genome-wide SNP genotypes for about 60% of the roughly 700 donors, treating that subset as a discovery cohort. Every discovery cohort repertoire had been produced on one sequencing platform. Besides the first cohort of approximately 710 subjects, a separate validation cohort made up of roughly 130 different subjects was used. The study aimed to test whether signatures of past pathogen exposure could be identified by cataloging public T cell receptors. The genetic ancestry cluster associated with self-reported Caucasian donors included around four fifths of the 398 genotyped donors. A handful of DR-DQ haplotypes were handled as single units for association and clustering because linkage in the cohort was strong. The number of typed donors differed by locus: about 629-630 for A, B, C, DRB1 and DQB1; 522 for DQA1; over 600 for DPA1; and 400 to 480 for DPB1. Rather than drawing on any new phenotypic data, the later analysis identified candidate immune exposures from TCR beta sequences and the way those sequences occurred across donors. The T cell repertoires of 666 subjects were profiled by immunosequencing and related to cytomegalovirus serostatus. In a later analysis, previously published TCR beta repertoires from 500 to 750 donors were re-analyzed and high-resolution HLA genotyping was added so that TCR occurrence patterns could be studied. General conclusions and limits of the study: A cluster of highly shared sequence variants was judged likely to be a technical artifact of the sequencing pipeline. The study gave a list of more than 150 TCR beta chains associated with cytomegalovirus. In a later analysis, most CMV-associated TCR beta chains were found to appear HLA-restricted, with HLA associations seemingly driven largely by CMV exposure. CMV serostatus was the only immune exposure information available for the cohort. Presence/absence analyses assumed roughly uniform sequencing depth across donors, an assumption that may not hold. In a later genetic analysis, fewer N-insertions in productive TCRs were reported among donors in an Asian-associated ancestry cluster than the approximately 670-donor mean. A later analysis reported that several top co-occurrence clusters appeared linked to parvovirus B19, influenza, CMV and Epstein-Barr virus. When HLA alleles, especially DR and DQ, strongly co-occurred, TCR associations were difficult to assign to individual alleles. Linkage disequilibrium might explain the correlated functional status among segregating V segments, but an unknown experimental factor could not be excluded. The authors suggested that the approach could potentially be extended to other disease states and immunological phenotypes. In an earlier analysis of more than 450 of the donors, most TCR beta V segments were observed in productive rearrangements about 87% or about 30% of the time, broadly matching IMGT annotations. Because HLA typing was unavailable for some donors at each locus, only the typed subset was used in association tests. Most TCR sequences were seen in very few donors, while some public TCRs were found in many individuals. The cohort was sequenced for TCR beta chains only, and without alpha or paired-chain data the features that could be detected were limited. Some IMGT-functional V segments, including TRBV6-2 and TRBV6-3, could not be distinguished by the 87-base-pair reads and were therefore excluded. A further reported finding was that TCR beta sequences accurately predicted the HLA-A and HLA-B alleles for most subjects in the first cohort. At a false discovery rate of 0.05, a later analysis linked some 17,000 TCR beta sequences to specific HLA alleles. A later analysis found that HLA-associated TCR beta chains were more clonally expanded and had lower generation probabilities than equally common non-associated chains. Three of the identified cytomegalovirus-associated TCR beta chains were confirmed in vitro to be specific for cytomegalovirus antigens. The classifier was reported to diagnose cytomegalovirus status with high specificity and sensitivity in both the original and validation cohorts. According to a later analysis, TCR association rates differed among HLA loci, with DRB1 alleles showing the most associated TCRs and HLA-C alleles showing the fewest. In a later genetic analysis, a missense DCLRE1C variant was associated with V-gene and J-gene trimming of TCR beta chains, and the association was replicated in an independent cohort. Because counts were too low, about 15 rarely observed V segments, including chromosome 9 orphons, were left out of the earlier analysis of a few hundred of the donors.

This clone appeared a few times. No cognate antigen has been identified for it. No much larger clone is present one base from it, and per-base qualities are unavailable. Libraries were made using the immunoSEQ multiplex PCR assay. For the multiplex PCR, a mixture combining 60 forward primers for TCR Vbeta segments and 13 reverse primers for TCR Jbeta segments was used. The CDR3 region of rearranged TCR beta genes was amplified from genomic DNA with a multiplex PCR assay. The amplified TCR beta libraries were sequenced on the Illumina HiSeq System as 87-base-pair reads. Turning to the authors' computational methods: A later analysis tallied about 77 million unique TCR beta chains across the 666 repertoires, and some 12 million of those chains were shared by two or more donors. A nearest-neighbor algorithm error-corrected the raw reads and collapsed the reads into unique sequences, merging closely related sequences to remove PCR and sequencing errors. To assign V, D and J gene segments, CDR3 sequences were aligned to IMGT reference sequences. For a sequence to be retained, a match of at least six nucleotides was required to both a V gene segment and a J gene segment. A rearrangement counted as productive if the CDR3 had no stop codons and remained in frame with V and J, and every other rearrangement counted as non-productive. CDR3 was defined according to IMGT convention as the region running from the second conserved V-encoded cysteine to the conserved J-encoded phenylalanine. Sequences without an unambiguous match to a single V gene segment were excluded from the earlier analysis of over 500 of the donors. An earlier analysis of about 590 of the donors classified V segments as functional when productive rearrangements were above 56.7% and as segregating when the standard deviation between donors was above 5%. To diagnose cytomegalovirus status from the catalog of TCR beta chain sequences, a statistical classification framework was built. In a later analysis, V and J genes were assigned by comparing TCR nucleotide sequences against IMGT/GENE-DB human TR gene sequences. In a later analysis, CDR3 sequences and most-parsimonious VDJ recombination scenarios were assigned using the TCRdist pipeline. A later analysis defined each TCR beta chain by its CDR3 amino acid sequence plus V-gene family, and excluded reads lacking a unique V-gene family. As a way to deal with suspected cross-contamination and a sequencing artifact, a later analysis dropped approximately 570 nucleotide sequences that were highly shared and had low generation probability. For each public chain, a later analysis derived a clonal expansion index from normalized ranks of inferred template counts within each repertoire. A later analysis computed generation probabilities with a VDJ recombination model fitted to out-of-frame rearrangements, and checked the results against IGoR. In a later analysis, hypergeometric tests were used to score TCR-TCR, TCR-HLA and TCR-CMV co-occurrence, with a repertoire-size bias correction applied to TCR pairs. False discovery rates were estimated in a later analysis by permuting HLA or CMV assignments 20 times. A later analysis grouped co-occurring TCRs with DBSCAN, adding TCRdist sequence similarity when clustering within HLA-allele-positive subsets. Repertoires with fewer than 30,000 or more than 120,000 public chains, plus five repertoires with anomalous nucleotide sharing, were excluded from co-occurrence clustering. TCRdb took this table from immuneACCESS and kept in-frame rearrangements with V and J called. Such tables lack part of the clones; where checked against another copy, unresolved V genes explain under half of the gap, and the rest is unexplained. The V and J calls and the clone size are those of that table, but D and trimming were determined from the DNA. The sample contains 90,000 to 120,000 clones, roughly 69% of them found a single time. The ten largest clones add up to 3.8% of the sample.

According to the germline V gene, CDR1 reads MNHEY and CDR2 reads SVGAGI. The CDR3 numbers 14 residues from cysteine through phenylalanine. CDR3 DNA is the only sequence kept; it has 42 bases, read in frame from the first base. Ends trimmed: V by 1 base, J by 5 bases; bases unmatched to a gene: 1. In total, roughly 670 healthy bone marrow donors made up the cohort. At the time of sampling, all cohort members were nominally healthy, though unrecorded immune exposures were likely present. The donor was CMV seropositive and belonged to the group of over 250 seropositive cohort members. Each donor provided a peripheral blood sample, and peripheral blood mononuclear cells were used for TCR beta sequencing. The Qiagen DNeasy Blood Extraction Kit was used to extract genomic DNA from the blood cell samples.

This sequence uses TRBV6-5 and TRBJ2-7; 11 bases in between match TRBD1. The sample comprised PBMCs. The clonotype originates from a man younger than 40 in good health and CMV-seropositive. The CDR3 protein is CASSYLGQGDEQYF. The DNA sequence follows: TGTGCCAGCAGTTACTTGGGACAGGGGGACGAGCAGTACTTC.